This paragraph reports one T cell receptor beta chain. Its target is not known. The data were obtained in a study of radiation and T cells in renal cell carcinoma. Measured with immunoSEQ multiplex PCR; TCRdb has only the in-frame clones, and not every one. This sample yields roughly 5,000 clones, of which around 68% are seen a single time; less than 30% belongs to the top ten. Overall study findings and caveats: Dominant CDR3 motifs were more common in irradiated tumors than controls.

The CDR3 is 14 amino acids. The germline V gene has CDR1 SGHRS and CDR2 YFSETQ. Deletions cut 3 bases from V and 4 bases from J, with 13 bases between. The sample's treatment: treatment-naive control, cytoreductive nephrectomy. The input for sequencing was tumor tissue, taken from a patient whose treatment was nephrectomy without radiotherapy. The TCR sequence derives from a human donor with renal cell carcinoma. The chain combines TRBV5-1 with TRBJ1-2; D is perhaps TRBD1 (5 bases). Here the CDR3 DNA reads TGCGCCAGCAGCTCCTGGGTCCAGGGCTATGGCTACACCTTC. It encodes CASSSWVQGYGYTF. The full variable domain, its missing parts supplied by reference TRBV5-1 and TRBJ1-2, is KAGVTQTPRYLIKTRGQQVTLSCSPISGHRSVSWYQQTPGQGLQFLFEYFSETQRNKGNFPGRFSGRQFSNSRSEMNVSTLELGDSALYLCASSSWVQGYGYTFGSGTRLTVV.